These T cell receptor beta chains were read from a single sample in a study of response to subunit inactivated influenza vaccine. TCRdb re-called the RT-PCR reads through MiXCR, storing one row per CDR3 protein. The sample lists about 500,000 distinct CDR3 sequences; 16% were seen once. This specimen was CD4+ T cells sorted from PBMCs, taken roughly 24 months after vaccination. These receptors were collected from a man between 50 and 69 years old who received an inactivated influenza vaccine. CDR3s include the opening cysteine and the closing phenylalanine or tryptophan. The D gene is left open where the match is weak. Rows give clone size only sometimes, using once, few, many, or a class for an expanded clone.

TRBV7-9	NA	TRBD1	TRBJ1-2	TGTGCCAGCAGCTTACCTCGGGGACAGGGGGTTTACGGCTACACCTTC	CASSLPRGQGVYGYTF
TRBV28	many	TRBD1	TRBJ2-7	TGTGCCAGCAGATCGGACAGGGATTACGAGCAGTACTTC	CASRSDRDYEQYF
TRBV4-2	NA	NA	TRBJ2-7	TGTGCCAGCAGCCACGATAGCGCCTACGAGCAGTACTTC	CASSHDSAYEQYF
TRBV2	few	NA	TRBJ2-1	TGTGCCAGCAGTGACAGGTTGGGGACACCAAATTACAATGAGCAGTTCTTC	CASSDRLGTPNYNEQFF
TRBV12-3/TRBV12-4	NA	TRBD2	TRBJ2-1	TGTGCCAGCAGTTTATGGGGACTAGCGGGACCTAGCTCCTACAATGAGCAGTTCTTC	CASSLWGLAGPSSYNEQFF
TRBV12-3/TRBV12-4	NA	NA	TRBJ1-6	TGTGCCAGCAGTTTAGGGGAGGCAGGGAGCTCCTATAACTCACCCCTCCACTTT	CASSLGEAGSSYNSPLHF
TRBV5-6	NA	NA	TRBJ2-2	TGTGCCAGCAGCTTGCGCCGACCGAACACCGGGGAGCTGTTTTTT	CASSLRRPNTGELFF
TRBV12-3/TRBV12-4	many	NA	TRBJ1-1	TGTGCCAGAACTAAGTCATCAGTGGGCACTGAAGCTTTCTTT	CARTKSSVGTEAFF
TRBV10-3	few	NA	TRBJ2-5	TGTGCCATCAGTGACCAAGAGACCCAGTACTTC	CAISDQETQYF
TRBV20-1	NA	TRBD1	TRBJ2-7	TGCAGTGCTAGGGGGACAGGGGGCCGGAACGAGCAGTACTTC	CSARGTGGRNEQYF
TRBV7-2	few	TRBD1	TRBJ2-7	TGTGCCAGCAGCGGACGACAGGGAGCCTACGAGCAGTACTTC	CASSGRQGAYEQYF
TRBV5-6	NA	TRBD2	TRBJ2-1	TGTGCCAGCAGCTTGGGGACTAGCGGGTTCAATGAGCAGTTCTTC	CASSLGTSGFNEQFF
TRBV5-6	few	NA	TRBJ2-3	TGTGCCAGCAGCCCCCCACCAGGGCTCACAGATACGCAGTATTTT	CASSPPPGLTDTQYF
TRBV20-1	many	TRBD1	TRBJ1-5	TGCAGTGCTAGAGATTCCGGGACAGGGGGCCATCAGCCCCAGCATTTT	CSARDSGTGGHQPQHF
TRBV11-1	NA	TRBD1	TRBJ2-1	TGTGCCAGCAGCTTTATCACTCCGGGACAGGGTATAATTGGTGAGCAGTTCTTC	CASSFITPGQGIIGEQFF
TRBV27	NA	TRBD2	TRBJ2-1	TGTGCCAGCAGTTTAGGCGGGACTAGCAGATACAATGAGCAGTTCTTC	CASSLGGTSRYNEQFF
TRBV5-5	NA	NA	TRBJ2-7	TGTGCCAGCAGCTCGGGGGTGGTCTCCTACGAGCAGTACTTC	CASSSGVVSYEQYF
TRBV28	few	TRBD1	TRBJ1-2	TGTGCCAGCAGTGTACTACAGGGGGCGTCTGGCTACACCTTC	CASSVLQGASGYTF
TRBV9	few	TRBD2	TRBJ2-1	TGTGCCAGCAGCGTAGCTGGGACTAGTCCGCATGAGCAGTTCTTC	CASSVAGTSPHEQFF